The 8 T cell receptor beta chains listed next were all sequenced from one sample in a study of blood T cells in healthy people across ages. For the second PCR, which ran for about 7 to 11 cycles, a sample-barcoded 5' primer and a J-beta primer mix were used. Each CDR3 protein is one row after TCRdb ran MiXCR on the 5' RACE reads. The data hold approximately 780,000 distinct CDR3 sequences, with around a quarter observed a single time. The sample also formed part of further work on T cells of mothers and their children.

The material sequenced was blood. The receptors shown here come from a boy aged 5-17 years in good health.

The chain employs TRBV7-9 and TRBJ2-7; D unclear. The CDR3 loop spans 14 amino acids. The germline V gene encodes CDR1 SEHNR and CDR2 FQNEAQ (reference sequence). The V end lost 4 bases, the J end lost 3 bases, and 13 bases lay between the germline ends. CDR3 DNA sequence: TGTGCCAGCAGCTCCTCGGACGGCTACTACGAGCAGTACTTC. Translation gives CASSSSDGYYEQYF.

This clonotype was seen a handful of times. One junction end does not reproduce the germline sequence, and a read error may be involved. The V call is TRBV2, the J call TRBJ2-1; 9 bases are shared with TRBD2. Germline-derived CDR1 and CDR2 are SNHLY and FYNNEI. The CDR3 spans 17 residues. As DNA, the CDR3 is TGTGCCAGCAGAGAAGAGCGCGGGGGGGCGAACTACAATGAGCAGTTCTTC. Protein: CASREERGGANYNEQFF.

The chain has TRBV5-1 and TRBJ2-5; D remains ambiguous. V lost 4 bases and J lost 0, with 10 bases in between. The CDR3 is made up of 14 amino acids. Germline V gene sequence: CDR1 SGHRS, CDR2 YFSETQ. The CDR3 DNA is TGCGCCAGCAGCATCAGCCGGGACCAAGAGACCCAGTACTTC. Translation gives CASSISRDQETQYF.

A few counts support this clonotype. V is TRBV7-9 and J is TRBJ1-5; D gene ambiguous. This CDR3 is 13 amino acids long. Trimming stripped 5 bases from V and 4 bases from J, with 9 bases between. Germline-derived CDR1 and CDR2 are SEHNR and FQNEAQ (reference sequence). The CDR3 nucleotides read TGTGCCAGCAGCGTTACAGTGAATCAGCCCCAGCATTTT. Encoded protein: CASSVTVNQPQHF.

The V call is TRBV7-9, the J call TRBJ2-7; 8 bases fit TRBD1. Germline loops: CDR1 SEHNR, CDR2 FQNEAQ (reference sequence). Germline trimming cut 5 bases from V and 5 bases from J; bases unmatched to any gene: 8. The length of the CDR3 is 14 residues. CDR3 in amino acids: CASSPDRDVDEQYF. CDR3 DNA: TGTGCCAGCAGCCCGGACAGGGACGTGGACGAGCAGTACTTC.

The chain joins TRBV4-1 to TRBJ1-5, with a weak D call TRBD1 (6 bases). Trimming cost V 4 bases and J 2 bases, with 12 bases left between them. The CDR3 runs to 15 residues. Germline V gene lookup returns CDR1 MGHRA and CDR2 YSYEKL. CDR3 coding DNA: TGCGCCAGCAGCCTAACGGACAGTGGCAATCAGCCCCAGCATTTT. Amino acid sequence: CASSLTDSGNQPQHF.

Points on this clonotype: The final CDR3 position lacks the conserved phenylalanine or tryptophan, pointing to a likely read error. The chain couples TRBV2 to TRBJ1-2; D is ambiguous. The V and J ends lost 6 bases and 10 bases respectively, with 9 bases between them. Germline V CDR1 and CDR2: SNHLY, FYNNEI. The CDR3 is 10 residues long. Written as DNA, the CDR3 is TGTGCCAGCAGGTTTATCGACTACACCCTC. Protein product: CASRFIDYTL.

The chain recombines TRBV29-1 with TRBJ1-2; no definite D call. The germline V gene has CDR1 SQVTM and CDR2 ANQGSEA. V was cut by 1 base and J by 1 base, with 10 bases left in between. The CDR3 runs 14 residues. CDR3 nucleotide sequence: TGCAGCGTTGAAGTTTCAGTGGGTAACTATGGCTACACCTTC. Its translation is CSVEVSVGNYGYTF.